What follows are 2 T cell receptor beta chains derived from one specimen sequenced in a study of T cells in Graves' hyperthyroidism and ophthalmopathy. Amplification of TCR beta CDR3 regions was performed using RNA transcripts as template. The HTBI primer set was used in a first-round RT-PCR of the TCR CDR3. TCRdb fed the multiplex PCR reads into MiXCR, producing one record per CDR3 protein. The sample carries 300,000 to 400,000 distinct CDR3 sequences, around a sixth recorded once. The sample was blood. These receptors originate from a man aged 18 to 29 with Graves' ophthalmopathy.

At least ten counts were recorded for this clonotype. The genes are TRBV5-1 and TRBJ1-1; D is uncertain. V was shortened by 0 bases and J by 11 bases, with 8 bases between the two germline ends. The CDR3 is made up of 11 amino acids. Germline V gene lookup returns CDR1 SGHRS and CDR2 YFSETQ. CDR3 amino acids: CASSLAGLAFF. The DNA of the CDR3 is TGCGCCAGCAGCTTGGCCGGGTTGGCTTTCTTT.

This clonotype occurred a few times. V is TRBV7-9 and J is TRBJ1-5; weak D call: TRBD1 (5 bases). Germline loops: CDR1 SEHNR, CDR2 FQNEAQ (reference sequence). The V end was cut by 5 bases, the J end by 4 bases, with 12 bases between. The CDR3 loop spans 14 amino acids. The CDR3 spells CASSTIQVNQPQHF. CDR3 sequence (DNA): TGTGCCAGCAGCACTATACAGGTTAATCAGCCCCAGCATTTT.